One and the same sample provided the 29 T cell receptor beta chains below, sequenced in a study of cytomegalovirus exposure and HLA in healthy donors listed by TCRdb under 2017. Receptor libraries were prepared by the immunoSEQ multiplex PCR assay. For the multiplex PCR, a mixture combining 60 forward primers for TCR Vbeta segments and 13 reverse primers for TCR Jbeta segments was used. Imported from immuneACCESS, the table was reduced by TCRdb to in-frame sequences with V and J called. These copies leave out some clones; in studies compared against another copy, an unresolved V gene accounts for under half, and the cause of the remainder is not known. The sample table contains 110,000 or so clones; only one count was recorded for about 75% of them. The top ten hold 10% to 15% of the sample. Sequencing was carried out using PBMCs. These receptors came from a woman aged 40 to 55 in good health and CMV-seropositive.

V is TRBV6-6 and J is TRBJ1-1; no reliable D call. Germline V gives CDR1 MNHNY, CDR2 SVGAGI (reference sequence). The CDR3 loop spans 12 amino acids. V gave up 4 bases and J gave up 3 bases, with 6 bases separating them. CDR3 region: CASSSADTEAFF. For the CDR3, the DNA is TGTGCCAGCAGTTCAGCGGACACTGAAGCTTTCTTT.

This clone was found once. This chain joins TRBV5-1 and TRBJ2-3; a possible D gene is TRBD2 (6 bases). Germline V CDR1 and CDR2: SGHRS, YFSETQ. V was clipped by 0 bases and J by 2 bases, with 7 bases between them. CDR3 length: 14 residues. CDR3: CASSLVDYTDTQYF. The CDR3 coding sequence is TGCGCCAGCAGCTTGGTGGACTACACAGATACGCAGTATTTT.

This clone has more than one count but fewer than ten. The chain uses TRBV5-5 and TRBJ2-3; 14 nucleotides align to TRBD2. V lost 2 bases to trimming and J lost 4 bases; unmatched junction nucleotides: 3. CDR1 and CDR2 (germline): SGHKS, YYEKEE (reference sequence). CDR3 length: 16 residues. CDR3 DNA sequence: TGTGCCAGCAGCTTATCGGGACTAGCGGGGGCAGATACGCAGTATTTT. Translated: CASSLSGLAGADTQYF.

The rearrangement joins TRBV25-1 to TRBJ2-4; tentative D call: TRBD1 (5 bases). Per germline, CDR1 MGHDK and CDR2 SYGVNS. The ends were cut back, 4 bases at V and 8 bases at J, with 12 bases in the middle. This CDR3 has 13 residues. CDR3: CASSGAGMYIQYF. The CDR3 coding sequence is TGTGCCAGCAGTGGGGCAGGGATGTACATTCAGTACTTC. The complete variable domain, with remaining parts taken from reference TRBV25-1 and TRBJ2-4, reads EADIYQTPRYLVIGTGKKITLECSQTMGHDKMYWYQQDPGMELHLIHYSYGVNSTEKGDLSSESTVSRIRTEHFPLTLESARPSHTSQYLCASSGAGMYIQYFGAGTRLSVL.

The chain links TRBV9 to TRBJ2-2; maybe TRBD2 (7 bases). This CDR3 comprises 15 residues. Germline V lookup: CDR1 SGDLS, CDR2 YYNGEE. V was trimmed by 4 bases and J by 3 bases, leaving 13 bases between them. The chain's CDR3 is CASSPLGGHTGELFF. CDR3 bases: TGTGCCAGCAGCCCCTTGGGGGGGCACACCGGGGAGCTGTTTTTT.

This clone was observed a few times. The chain joins TRBV27 to TRBJ1-4; maybe TRBD1 (6 bases). Between the trimmed V and J ends, which lost 7 bases and 4 bases, there was a span of 16 bases. Germline CDR1 MNHEY, CDR2 SMNVEV (reference sequence). The CDR3 has 15 amino acids. The CDR3 sequence: CASNPGTIGNEKLFF. CDR3 sequence (DNA): TGTGCCAGCAATCCCGGGACAATCGGTAATGAAAAACTGTTTTTT. The variable domain in full, completed from reference TRBV27 and TRBJ1-4, reads EAQVTQNPRYLITVTGKKLTVTCSQNMNHEYMSWYRQDPGLGLRQIYYSMNVEVTDKGDVPEGYKVSRKEKRNFPLILESPSPNQTSLYFCASNPGTIGNEKLFFGSGTQLSVL.

The chain couples TRBV25-1 to TRBJ2-7; no reliable D call. V shed 1 base and J shed 7 bases, with 5 bases lying between them. The length of the CDR3 is 11 residues. Germline lookup yields CDR1 MGHDK and CDR2 SYGVNS. The CDR3 DNA follows: TGTGCCAGCAGTGAATGGCAGGAGCAGTACTTC. The encoded protein is CASSEWQEQYF.

V usage is TRBV20-1 and J usage is TRBJ1-2; D unresolved. V was clipped by 7 bases and J by 6 bases, with 12 bases between them. Germline V gives CDR1 DFQATT, CDR2 SNEGSKA (reference sequence). The CDR3 covers 11 residues. The CDR3 DNA is TGCAGTGTAGAGAGGCGGCATGGCTACACCTTC. This gives the protein CSVERRHGYTF.

This clone was picked up a small number of times. J is TRBJ1-2 and V is TRBV6-6; D call uncertain. The V gene lost 10 bases and the J gene lost 4 bases, with 13 bases spanning the gap. Germline lookup yields CDR1 MNHNY and CDR2 SVGAGI (reference sequence). The CDR3 is 12 amino acids. This CDR3 reads CATTLETYGYTF. The DNA of the CDR3 is TGTGCCACCACCTTGGAGACCTATGGCTACACCTTC.

The V gene is TRBV5-1, the J gene TRBJ1-2; no firm D call. Germline V lookup: CDR1 SGHRS, CDR2 YFSETQ. The CDR3 consists of 13 residues. V was clipped by 0 bases and J by 4 bases, with 7 bases between them. The CDR3 reads CASSLDGGYGYTF. In DNA, the CDR3 is TGCGCCAGCAGCTTGGACGGTGGCTATGGCTACACCTTC.

The chain couples TRBV6-5 to TRBJ2-7; 8 bases line up with TRBD2. Looked up from germline, CDR1 is MNHEY and CDR2 is SVGAGI. J gave up 3 bases and V 2 bases, and 9 bases lay outside the gene matches. The CDR3 consists of 16 residues. For the CDR3, the DNA is TGTGCCAGCAGTTACGTTGCCAGCGGGGGTTACTACGAGCAGTACTTC. Translating it yields CASSYVASGGYYEQYF.

The chain recombines TRBV5-1 with TRBJ2-5; D perhaps matches TRBD2 (6 bases). This CDR3 comprises 17 residues. Germline loops: CDR1 SGHRS, CDR2 YFSETQ. Trimming took 5 bases from V and 6 from J, leaving 26 bases between them. The CDR3: CASRSRDSQAASQTQYF. Written as DNA, the CDR3 is TGCGCCAGCAGAAGCCGGGACTCCCAAGCAGCCTCCCAGACCCAGTACTTC.

The rearrangement uses TRBV2 and TRBJ2-1; 9 positions agree with TRBD2. Germline trimming cut 6 bases from V and 0 bases from J; bases unmatched to any gene: 3. Germline V lookup: CDR1 SNHLY, CDR2 FYNNEI. The CDR3 is 15 residues long. CDR3 amino acids: CASRRGGSSYNEQFF. As DNA, the CDR3 is TGTGCCAGCAGGCGGGGGGGGAGCTCCTACAATGAGCAGTTCTTC. The full variable domain, with the rest looked up from reference TRBV2 and TRBJ2-1, is EPEVTQTPSHQVTQMGQEVILRCVPISNHLYFYWYRQILGQKVEFLVSFYNNEISEKSEIFDDQFSVERPDGSNFTLKIRSTKLEDSAMYFCASRRGGSSYNEQFFGPGTRLTVL.

A remark on this clone: At one boundary the junction diverges from the germline segment, which might be a read error. The chain uses TRBV30 and TRBJ1-2; D not resolved. The CDR3 contains 10 residues. Germline V gene sequence: CDR1 GTSNPN, CDR2 SVGIG (reference sequence). The DNA of the CDR3 is TGTGCCTGGAGTCCCACCAACGGGGCCTTC. This gives the protein CAWSPTNGAF.

On this clone itself: This specimen includes other DNA sequences encoding the same CDR3. The chain links TRBV6-5 to TRBJ1-1, with D maybe TRBD1 (6 bases). CDR3 size: 14 residues. Germline V gives CDR1 MNHEY, CDR2 SVGAGI. The V end lost 4 bases, the J end lost 1 base, and 10 bases lay between the germline ends. DNA for the CDR3: TGTGCCAGCAGTTCCCCGGGACAGAACACTGAAGCTTTCTTT. This translates into CASSSPGQNTEAFF.

This clone was detected once. In DNA form, the CDR3 reads TGTGCCAGCAGTGAAGGGGCAGGGAACGAGCAGTTCTTC. Its protein product is CASSEGAGNEQFF. J is TRBJ2-1 and V is TRBV2; D is possibly TRBD1 (5 bases). Germline CDR1 is SNHLY and CDR2 is FYNNEI. The CDR3 extends over 13 amino acids. The V end was cut by 1 base, the J end by 10 bases, with 11 bases between.

J is TRBJ1-4 and V is TRBV30; the D is unclear. Trimming removed 1 base at V and 8 bases at J, with 14 bases between. The CDR3 loop spans 14 amino acids. Germline CDR1 GTSNPN, CDR2 SVGIG (reference sequence). The CDR3 coding sequence is TGTGCCTGGAGTGCCCTGACGCCGGGGGAAAAACTGTTTTTT. It yields the protein CAWSALTPGEKLFF.

The rearrangement joins TRBV27 to TRBJ1-5; 11 bases map to TRBD1. The ends lost 7 bases at V and 6 bases at J; junction bases unmatched: 5. The CDR3 loop spans 14 amino acids. Germline V lookup: CDR1 MNHEY, CDR2 SMNVEV (reference sequence). CDR3 sequence reads: CASNGQGARQPQHF. For the CDR3, the DNA is TGTGCCAGCAACGGACAGGGGGCACGTCAGCCCCAGCATTTT.

This clone was detected only a few times. Written as DNA, the CDR3 is TGCGCCAGCAGCGCGAGGCCTAGTGTCGATACGCAGTATTTT. As protein: CASSARPSVDTQYF. The rearrangement links TRBV5-1 to TRBJ2-3; D gene ambiguous. V was cut by 4 bases and J by 6 bases, with 15 bases left in between. This CDR3 spans 14 amino acids. CDR1 and CDR2 (germline): SGHRS, YFSETQ.

This chain links TRBV2 with TRBJ2-3; 8 bases align to TRBD2. V shed 3 bases and J 4 bases; nucleotides not matched to a gene: 6. Germline V gives CDR1 SNHLY, CDR2 FYNNEI. The CDR3 extends over 15 amino acids. The CDR3, as DNA: TGTGCCAGCAGTGAGGAACGGGGGGGCTCAGATACGCAGTATTTT. Its protein is CASSEERGGSDTQYF.

The chain has TRBV5-1 and TRBJ2-7; 8 bases agree with TRBD1. J was trimmed by 3 bases and V by 0 bases; bases with no gene match: 5. This CDR3 is 15 amino acids long. CDR1 and CDR2 (germline): SGHRS, YFSETQ. This CDR3 reads CASSLVAGGVYEQYF. The CDR3 region has the DNA TGCGCCAGCAGCTTGGTCGCAGGGGGCGTCTACGAGCAGTACTTC.

This clone was seen once. The chain combines TRBV5-4 with TRBJ2-7; 9 bases align to TRBD2. The CDR3 runs to 15 residues. The V gene end was trimmed by 1 base and the J gene end by 4 bases; junction bases not matched to a gene: 6. CDR1 and CDR2 (germline): SGHNT, YYREEE (reference sequence). CDR3 in amino acids: CASSLNPSGEYEQYF. CDR3 nucleotide sequence: TGTGCCAGCAGCTTGAACCCTAGCGGGGAGTACGAGCAGTACTTC.

V usage is TRBV5-1 and J usage is TRBJ1-2, with D unresolved. Trimming pared 0 bases from V and 5 bases from J, leaving 14 bases between. CDR1 and CDR2 (germline): SGHRS, YFSETQ. The CDR3 covers 15 residues. The CDR3 DNA reads as TGCGCCAGCAGCTTGGGTCCAGGAATACAATATGGCTACACCTTC. It translates to CASSLGPGIQYGYTF. The whole variable domain, filled in from reference TRBV5-1 and TRBJ1-2, reads KAGVTQTPRYLIKTRGQQVTLSCSPISGHRSVSWYQQTPGQGLQFLFEYFSETQRNKGNFPGRFSGRQFSNSRSEMNVSTLELGDSALYLCASSLGPGIQYGYTFGSGTRLTVV.

This clone occurred once. This rearrangement joins TRBV5-4 to TRBJ2-5, with 7 bases matching TRBD1. The CDR3 runs to 17 residues. Germline-derived CDR1 and CDR2 are SGHNT and YYREEE (reference sequence). V lost 4 bases to trimming and J lost 5 bases; unmatched junction nucleotides: 17. The CDR3 is CASSPGTANLPRETQYF. CDR3 DNA sequence: TGTGCCAGCAGCCCCGGGACAGCCAACCTACCAAGGGAGACCCAGTACTTC.

The chain has TRBV27 and TRBJ1-2; 7 positions match TRBD1. The J segment lost 2 bases and the V segment lost 5 bases, leaving 2 bases of the junction unmatched. Looked up from germline, CDR1 is MNHEY and CDR2 is SMNVEV (reference sequence). CDR3 length: 13 residues. CDR3: CASSLQGNYGYTF. CDR3 DNA sequence: TGTGCCAGCAGTCTACAGGGGAACTATGGCTACACCTTC.

This rearrangement joins TRBV4-1 to TRBJ1-3; tentatively, D is TRBD1 (5 bases). Deletions cut 1 base from V and 4 bases from J, with 5 bases between. The CDR3 consists of 13 residues. Germline CDR1 is MGHRA and CDR2 is YSYEKL. CDR3 nucleotide sequence: TGCGCCAGCAGCCAAGGACAGGGAAACACCATATATTTT. Its translation is CASSQGQGNTIYF.

This clone was picked up a small number of times. This chain connects TRBV7-8 to TRBJ1-4; D is ambiguous. CDR1 and CDR2 (germline): SGHVS, FQNEAQ. The V gene lost 2 bases and the J gene lost 0 bases, with 7 bases spanning the gap. This CDR3 is built from 15 residues. The CDR3 region is CASSLMRTTNEKLFF. The DNA for the CDR3 is TGTGCCAGCAGCTTAATGAGAACAACTAATGAAAAACTGTTTTTT. Supplemented by reference TRBV7-8 and TRBJ1-4, the full variable domain reads GAGVSQSPRYKVAKRGQDVALRCDPISGHVSLFWYQQALGQGPEFLTYFQNEAQLDKSGLPSDRFFAERPEGSVSTLKIQRTQQEDSAVYLCASSLMRTTNEKLFFGSGTQLSVL.

The chain recombines TRBV5-1 with TRBJ1-3; weak D call: TRBD1 (6 bases). Germline V gene data show CDR1 as SGHRS and CDR2 as YFSETQ. V was clipped by 0 bases and J by 8 bases, with 12 bases between them. CDR3 length: 14 residues. CDR3 DNA sequence: TGCGCCAGCAGCTTGGGACAGGAGTGGGACACCATATATTTT. Encoded protein: CASSLGQEWDTIYF. Together with reference TRBV5-1 and TRBJ1-3, the CDR3 gives the full variable domain: KAGVTQTPRYLIKTRGQQVTLSCSPISGHRSVSWYQQTPGQGLQFLFEYFSETQRNKGNFPGRFSGRQFSNSRSEMNVSTLELGDSALYLCASSLGQEWDTIYFGEGSWLTVV.

J is TRBJ1-2 and V is TRBV28, with 7 bases matching TRBD1. The CDR3 covers 14 residues. The ends lost 7 bases at V and 6 bases at J; junction bases unmatched: 11. Germline values: CDR1 MDHEN, CDR2 SYDVKM. The CDR3 spells CASNSPTGANGYTF. For the CDR3, the DNA is TGTGCCAGCAATAGTCCCACAGGGGCCAATGGCTACACCTTC.